This TCR beta chain was sequenced in a study of shared clonotypes between healthy human individuals. Notes on the study in general: Non-shared clonotypes had lower generation probabilities than those shared by all four donors.

Those who donated, Caucasian adults without exception, all lived in Nashville, Tennessee. CDR1 is SGHAT, CDR2 FQNNGV, per germline. With 4 bases removed from V and 5 bases from J, the gap between germline ends came to 17 bases. The CDR3 spans 15 residues. Deep-level settings were used for running the assay. Evenly divided among several immunoSEQ plates was the genomic DNA of each subset. Generated by immunoSEQ multiplex PCR, the TCRdb table keeps only in-frame clones and is missing some. The sample lists 2,500,000 or so clones, 90% to 95% occurring once. Notes on this clone: Its matching antigen is unknown.

The V gene is TRBV11-2, the J gene TRBJ2-5, with D possibly being TRBD1 (5 bases). This TCR was recovered from a man between 18 and 35 years old in good health. The material sequenced was naive CD4+ T cells sorted from blood. The subset: CD45RA+ positively selected. The CDR3 region has the DNA TGTGCCAGCAGCTCCCTGAAGGGGCAACACGAGACCCAGTACTTC. Protein: CASSSLKGQHETQYF.